The clone carrying this TCR beta chain is a singleton in its sample. This entry is derived from a study of blood T cells in healthy people across ages. Through a sample-barcoded 5' primer and a J-beta primer mix, a second PCR was run for roughly 7 to 12 cycles. TCRdb ran MiXCR on the 5' RACE reads and lists one entry per CDR3 protein. The sample contains hundreds of thousands of distinct CDR3 sequences, 45% to 65% of which appear only once. This CDR3 spans 14 amino acids. Germline CDR1 reads LGHDT; CDR2 reads YNNKEL (reference sequence). With 0 bases removed from V and 5 bases from J, the gap between germline ends came to 10 bases.

The sequenced material came from blood. The TCR originated in a man aged 55 to 70 in good health. The rearrangement joins TRBV3-1 to TRBJ1-1; no reliable D call. CDR3 in DNA: TGTGCCAGCAGCCAAGATGGGAAACGGACTGAAGCTTTCTTT. This encodes CASSQDGKRTEAFF.